This TCR beta chain was obtained from a study of cytotoxic CD8 clonotypes in ibrutinib-treated CLL. Study-level findings and limits: Public clonotypes were seen rarely and were contracted or stable on treatment.

Sequencing was performed with immunoSEQ multiplex PCR; in TCRdb, only in-frame clones are kept and a portion is missing. This sample has 250,000 to 350,000 clones, with around 76% found just once. Trimming took off 1 base at V and 9 bases at J, with 10 bases between the two ends. This CDR3 has 11 residues. Looked up from germline, CDR1 is DFQATT and CDR2 is SNEGSKA (reference sequence). As for this clone: Its target is not known.

The receptor's source is a human donor with chronic lymphocytic leukemia. This rearrangement joins TRBV20-1 to TRBJ2-7; no definite D call. The sample consisted of PBMCs, taken at disease progression, from a patient treated with ibrutinib. The chain's CDR3 is CSARVRLGQYF. CDR3 coding DNA: TGCAGTGCTAGAGTAAGATTAGGGCAGTACTTC.